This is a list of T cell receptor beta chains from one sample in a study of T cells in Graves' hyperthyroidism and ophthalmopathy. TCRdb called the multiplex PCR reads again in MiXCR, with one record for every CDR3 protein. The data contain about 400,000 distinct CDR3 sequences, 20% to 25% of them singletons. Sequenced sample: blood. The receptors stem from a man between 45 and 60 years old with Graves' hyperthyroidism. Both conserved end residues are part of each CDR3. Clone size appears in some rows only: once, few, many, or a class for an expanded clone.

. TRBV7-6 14 CASSLYWRTGEQFF
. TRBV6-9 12 CASSSRTNEQFF
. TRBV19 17 CASSISGVGRVNEKLFF
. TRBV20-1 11 CSARGGYGYTF
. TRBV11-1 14 CASSLGGWEETPYF
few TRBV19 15 CASSIREQGQETQYF
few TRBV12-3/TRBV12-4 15 CASSSSDRGHEKLFF
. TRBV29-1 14 CSVTDSSPGYEQYF
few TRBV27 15 CASSLSSGLTGELFF
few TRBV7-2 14 CASSTNRGSETQYF
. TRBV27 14 CASSLSAGSGGYTF
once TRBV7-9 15 CASSSGLAGARTQYF
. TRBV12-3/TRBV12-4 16 CASSPGTGASNYGYTF
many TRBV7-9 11 CASSDRETQYF
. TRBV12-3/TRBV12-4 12 CASRHSGGEQFF
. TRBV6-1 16 CASSFGPPEGNQPQHF
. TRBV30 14 CAWSRVAGDDEQYF
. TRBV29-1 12 CSVDDREYGYTF
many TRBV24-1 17 CATSDLESGRPTDTQYF
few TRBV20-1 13 CSAAYIYQETQYF
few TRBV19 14 CASNGLANTGELFF
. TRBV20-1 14 CSAPGTSGEETQYF
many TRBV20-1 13 CSARAPLGYEQYF
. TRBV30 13 CAWSPGHSYEQYF
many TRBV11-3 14 CASSLGQSSYEQYF
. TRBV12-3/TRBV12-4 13 CASSFGQSYGYTF
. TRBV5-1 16 CASSPWGTSAQETQYF
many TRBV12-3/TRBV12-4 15 CASSLGTGSSYEQYF
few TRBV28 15 CASSWSRTSGGEQYF
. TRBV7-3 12 CASSLDTHEQFF
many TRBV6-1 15 CASIQGTLGTGELFF
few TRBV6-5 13 CASSYSETGELFF
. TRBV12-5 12 CASGFGNTEAFF
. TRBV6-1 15 CASSEVAGSAIRQYF
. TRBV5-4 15 CASSLLGGSGYGYTF
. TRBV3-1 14 CASSQERTAYGYTF
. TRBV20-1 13 CSAGQGANGELFF
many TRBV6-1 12 CASSGDGGEAFF
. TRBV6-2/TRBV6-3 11 CASSVLREQYF
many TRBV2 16 CASSEGVAGAYNEQFF